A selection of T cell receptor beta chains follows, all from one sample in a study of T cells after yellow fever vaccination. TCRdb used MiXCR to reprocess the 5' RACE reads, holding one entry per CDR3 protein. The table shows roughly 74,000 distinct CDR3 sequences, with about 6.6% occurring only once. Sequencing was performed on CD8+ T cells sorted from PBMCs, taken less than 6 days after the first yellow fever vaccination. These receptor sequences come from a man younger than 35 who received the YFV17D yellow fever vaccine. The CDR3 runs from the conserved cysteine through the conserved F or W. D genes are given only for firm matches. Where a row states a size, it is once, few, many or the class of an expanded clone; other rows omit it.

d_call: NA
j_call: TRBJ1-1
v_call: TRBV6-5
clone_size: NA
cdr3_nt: TGTGCCAGCAGTTTCAGGGGTGGGAACACTGAAGCTTTCTTT
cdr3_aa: CASSFRGGNTEAFF

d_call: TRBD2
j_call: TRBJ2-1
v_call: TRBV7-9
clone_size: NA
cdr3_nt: TGTGCCAGCAGCTATTGGACTAGCCCCTACAATGAGCAGTTCTTC
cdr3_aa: CASSYWTSPYNEQFF

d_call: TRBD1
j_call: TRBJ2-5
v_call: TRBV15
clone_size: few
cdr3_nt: TGTGCCACCAGTCGAGGGACAGGTTTAGCTCAAGAGACCCAGTACTTC
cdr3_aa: CATSRGTGLAQETQYF

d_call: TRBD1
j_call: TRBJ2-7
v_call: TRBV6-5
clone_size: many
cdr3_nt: TGTGCCAGCACCGGGACAGGGTATTTCCACGAGCAGTACTTC
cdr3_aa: CASTGTGYFHEQYF

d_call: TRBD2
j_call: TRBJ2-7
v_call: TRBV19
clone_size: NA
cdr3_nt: TGTGCCATCGCCTCTAGCGGGGGCTCCTACGAGCAGTACTTC
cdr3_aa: CAIASSGGSYEQYF

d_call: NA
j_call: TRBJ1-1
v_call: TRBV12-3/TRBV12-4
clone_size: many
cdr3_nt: TGTGCCAGCAGTCCTTCTCCGGGGTCCACTGAAGCTTTCTTT
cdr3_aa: CASSPSPGSTEAFF

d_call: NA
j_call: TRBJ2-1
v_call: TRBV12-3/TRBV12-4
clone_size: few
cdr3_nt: TGTGCCAGCAGTTTACTAGCAGGGATAGTCTACAATGAGCAGTTCTTC
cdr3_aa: CASSLLAGIVYNEQFF

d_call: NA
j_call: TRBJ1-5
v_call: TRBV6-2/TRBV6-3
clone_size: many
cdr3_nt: TGTGCCAGCAGTTACTCGGGATATAGCAATCAGCCCCAGCATTTT
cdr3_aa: CASSYSGYSNQPQHF

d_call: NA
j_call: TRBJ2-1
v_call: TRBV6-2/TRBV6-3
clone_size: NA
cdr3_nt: TGTGCCAGCAGTTACTATGAGCAGTTCTTC
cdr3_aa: CASSYYEQFF

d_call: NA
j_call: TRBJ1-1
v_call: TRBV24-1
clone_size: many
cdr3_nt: TGTGCCACCAGTGGGAGGTACGGTACTGAAGCTTTCTTT
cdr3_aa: CATSGRYGTEAFF

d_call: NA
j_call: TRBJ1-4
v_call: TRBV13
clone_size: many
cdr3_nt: TGTGCCAGTTCCAGTGGGGGCGTTAATGAAAAACTGTTTTTT
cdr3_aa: CASSSGGVNEKLFF

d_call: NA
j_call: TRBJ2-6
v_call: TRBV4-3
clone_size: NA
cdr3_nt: TGCGCCAGCAGCCCGAAGGAACACTCTGGGGCCAACGTCCTGACTTTC
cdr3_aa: CASSPKEHSGANVLTF

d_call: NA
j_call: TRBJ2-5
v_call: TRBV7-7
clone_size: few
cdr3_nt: TGTGCCAGCAGCTCGAGCGAAGAGACCCAGTACTTC
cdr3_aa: CASSSSEETQYF

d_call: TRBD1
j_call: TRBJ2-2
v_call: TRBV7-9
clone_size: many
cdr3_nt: TGTGCCAGCAGCTTAAACAGGGGGTACACCGGGGAGCTGTTTTTT
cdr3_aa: CASSLNRGYTGELFF

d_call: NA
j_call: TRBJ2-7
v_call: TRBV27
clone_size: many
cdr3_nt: TGTGCCAGCAGCCCTTCGCTCGGGCCCTATAACGAGCAGTACTTC
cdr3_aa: CASSPSLGPYNEQYF

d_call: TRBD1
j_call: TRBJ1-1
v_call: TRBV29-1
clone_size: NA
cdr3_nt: TGCAGCGTTGTCCCCCGGGACAGGGCGAACACTGAAGCTTTCTTT
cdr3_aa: CSVVPRDRANTEAFF

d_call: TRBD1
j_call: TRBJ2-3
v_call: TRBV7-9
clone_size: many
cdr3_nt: TGTGCCAGCAGCTTGAGGACAGGGGCAGATACGCAGTATTTT
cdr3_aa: CASSLRTGADTQYF

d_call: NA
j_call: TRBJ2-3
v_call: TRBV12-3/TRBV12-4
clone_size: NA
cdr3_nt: TGTGCCAGCAGTTTCGAGGGGGGGCTGGGCACAGATACGCAGTATTTT
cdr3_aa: CASSFEGGLGTDTQYF

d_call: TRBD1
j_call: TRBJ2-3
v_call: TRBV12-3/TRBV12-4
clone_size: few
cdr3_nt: TGTGCCAGCAGGAACGACAGGGAAAACACAGATACGCAGTATTTT
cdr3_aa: CASRNDRENTDTQYF

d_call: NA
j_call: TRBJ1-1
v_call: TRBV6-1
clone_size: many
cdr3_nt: TGTGCCACCTCCGAGGGAGACAGGTCCGAAGCTTTCTTT
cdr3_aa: CATSEGDRSEAFF

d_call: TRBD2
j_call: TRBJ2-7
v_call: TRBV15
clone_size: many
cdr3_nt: TGTGCCACCAGCACCGCTAGCGGGGGCGCCTACTCCTACGAGCAGTACTTC
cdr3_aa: CATSTASGGAYSYEQYF

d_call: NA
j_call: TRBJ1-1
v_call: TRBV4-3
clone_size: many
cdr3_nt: TGCGCCAGCAGCCAAGAAGCGGGGGGCACTGAAGCTTTCTTT
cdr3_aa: CASSQEAGGTEAFF

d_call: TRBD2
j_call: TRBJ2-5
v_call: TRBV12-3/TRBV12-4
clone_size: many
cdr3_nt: TGTGCCAGCAAAACACTAGCGGGGGCCCAAGAGACCCAGTACTTC
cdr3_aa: CASKTLAGAQETQYF

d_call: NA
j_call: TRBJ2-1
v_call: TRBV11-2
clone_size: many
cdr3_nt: TGTGCCAGCAGCTCGGACTACAATGAGCAGTTCTTC
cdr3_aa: CASSSDYNEQFF

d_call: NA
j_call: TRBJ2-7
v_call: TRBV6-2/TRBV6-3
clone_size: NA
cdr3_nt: TGTGCCAGCAGTTTACCCCCAGGGGTTGGAGAGCAGTACTTC
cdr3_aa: CASSLPPGVGEQYF

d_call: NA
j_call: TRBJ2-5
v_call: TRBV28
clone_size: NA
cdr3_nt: TGTGCCAGCAGTTTTTATACAGTGCCCAAGACCCAGTACTTC
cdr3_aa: CASSFYTVPKTQYF

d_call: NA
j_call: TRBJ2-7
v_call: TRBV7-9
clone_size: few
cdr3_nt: TGTGCCAGCAGCTTAGAATTAGGGGCCGCCTACGAGCAGTACTTC
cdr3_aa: CASSLELGAAYEQYF

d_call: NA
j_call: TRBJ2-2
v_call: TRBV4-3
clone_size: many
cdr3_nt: TGCGCCAGCAGCCAAGATTACCTAAACGGGGAGCTGTTTTTT
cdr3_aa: CASSQDYLNGELFF

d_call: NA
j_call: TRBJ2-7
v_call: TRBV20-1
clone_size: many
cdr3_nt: TGCAGTGCTAGGGACAACTACGAGCAGTACTTC
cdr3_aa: CSARDNYEQYF

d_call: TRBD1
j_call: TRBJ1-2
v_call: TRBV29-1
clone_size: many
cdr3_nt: TGCAGCGTTGCCAAGTCCGGGACAGGGTCTTATGGCTACACCTTC
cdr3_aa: CSVAKSGTGSYGYTF

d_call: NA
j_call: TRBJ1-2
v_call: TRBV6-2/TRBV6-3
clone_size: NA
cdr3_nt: TGTGCCAGCGGGCTGGGGCCGGACGCTAACTATGGCTACACCTTC
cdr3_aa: CASGLGPDANYGYTF

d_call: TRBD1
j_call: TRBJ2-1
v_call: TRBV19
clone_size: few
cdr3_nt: TGTGCCAGTAGTACCCGGGACAGGGGAGGTGAGCAGTTCTTC
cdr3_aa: CASSTRDRGGEQFF

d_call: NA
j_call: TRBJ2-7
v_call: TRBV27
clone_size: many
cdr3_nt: TGTGCCAGCAGTCCCACAGGGTCCCACGAGCAGTACTTC
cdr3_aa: CASSPTGSHEQYF

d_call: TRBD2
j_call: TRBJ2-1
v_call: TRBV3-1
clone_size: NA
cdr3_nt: TGTGCCAGCAGCCACTTAACTAGCGGGGGGCGCAATGAGCAGTTCTTC
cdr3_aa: CASSHLTSGGRNEQFF

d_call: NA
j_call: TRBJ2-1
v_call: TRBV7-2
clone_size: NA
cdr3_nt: TGTGCCAGCAGCTTCCCGCGGTGGACCCTCTACAATGAGCAGTTCTTC
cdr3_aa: CASSFPRWTLYNEQFF

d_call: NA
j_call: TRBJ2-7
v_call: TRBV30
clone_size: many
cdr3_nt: TGTGCCTGGAGTGGGATGGGCCCCACCTACGAGCAGTACTTC
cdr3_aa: CAWSGMGPTYEQYF

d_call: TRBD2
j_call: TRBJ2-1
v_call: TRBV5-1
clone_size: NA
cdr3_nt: TGCGCCAGCAGCTTGTGGTCTAGCGGGGCCCCCGAGCAGTTCTTC
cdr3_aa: CASSLWSSGAPEQFF

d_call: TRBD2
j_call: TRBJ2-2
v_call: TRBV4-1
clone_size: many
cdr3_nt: TGCGCCAGCAGCCAAGTGGGCACTAGCGGGGCCGGGGAGCTGTTTTTT
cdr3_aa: CASSQVGTSGAGELFF

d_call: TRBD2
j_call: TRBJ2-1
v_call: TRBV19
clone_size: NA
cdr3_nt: TGTGCCAGCCTTCTGAGCGGGGGGTCTTCCTACAATGAGCAGTTCTTC
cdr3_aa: CASLLSGGSSYNEQFF

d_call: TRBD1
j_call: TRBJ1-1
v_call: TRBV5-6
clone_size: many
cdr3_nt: TGTGCCAGCAGCGGGACAGGGGCCTTGAACACTGAAGCTTTCTTT
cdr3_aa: CASSGTGALNTEAFF

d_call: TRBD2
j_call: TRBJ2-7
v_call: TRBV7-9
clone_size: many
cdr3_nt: TGTGCCAGCAGCTTGGGACTAGCGGATAGTTACTACGAGCAGTACTTC
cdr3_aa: CASSLGLADSYYEQYF

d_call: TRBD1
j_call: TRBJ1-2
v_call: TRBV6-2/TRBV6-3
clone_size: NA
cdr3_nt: TGTGCCAGCAGCCCCGGGGACAGGGGTGACTATGGCTACACCTTC
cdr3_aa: CASSPGDRGDYGYTF

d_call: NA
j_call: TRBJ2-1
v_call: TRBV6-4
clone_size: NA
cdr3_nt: TGTGCCAGCAGTGCCGAGTGGGCGAGCAATGAGCAGTTCTTC
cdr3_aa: CASSAEWASNEQFF

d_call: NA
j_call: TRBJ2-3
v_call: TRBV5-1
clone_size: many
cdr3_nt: TGCGCCAGCAGCGTAGGGTCTAGCACAGATACGCAGTATTTT
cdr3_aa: CASSVGSSTDTQYF

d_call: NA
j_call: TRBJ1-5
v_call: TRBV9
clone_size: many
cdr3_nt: TGTGCCAGCAGCGGGGGAGGGAGCAATCAGCCCCAGCATTTT
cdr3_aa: CASSGGGSNQPQHF

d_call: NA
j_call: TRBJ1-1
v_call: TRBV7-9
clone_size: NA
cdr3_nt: TGTGCCAGCAGCTACACGAAAGGGAACACTGAAGCTTTCTTT
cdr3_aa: CASSYTKGNTEAFF

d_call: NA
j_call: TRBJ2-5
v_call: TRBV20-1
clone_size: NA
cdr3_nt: TGCAGTGCCGACCTGGTGGGGGAGATCCAAGAGACCCAGTACTTC
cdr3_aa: CSADLVGEIQETQYF

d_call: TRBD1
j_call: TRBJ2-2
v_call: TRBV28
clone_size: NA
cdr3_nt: TGTGCCAGCAGGCCGGGACAGGGGCCCGGGGAGCTGTTTTTT
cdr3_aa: CASRPGQGPGELFF

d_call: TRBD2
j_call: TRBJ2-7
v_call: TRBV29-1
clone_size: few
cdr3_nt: TGCAGCGTTGGTACTAGCGGCCGATACGAGCAGTACTTC
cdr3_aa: CSVGTSGRYEQYF

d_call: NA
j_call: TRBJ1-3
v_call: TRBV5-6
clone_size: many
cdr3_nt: TGTGCCAGCAGCTTGGAGGGGGGCCCCCGAAACACCATATATTTT
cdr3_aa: CASSLEGGPRNTIYF

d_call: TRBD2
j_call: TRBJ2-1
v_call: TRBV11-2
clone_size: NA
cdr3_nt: TGTGCCAGCAGCTTAGTCCCTAGCGGGGACAATGAGCAGTTCTTC
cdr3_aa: CASSLVPSGDNEQFF

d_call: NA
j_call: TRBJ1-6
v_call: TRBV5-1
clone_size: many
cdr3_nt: TGCGCCAGCAGCTTGTGGACAGCCGACGGGAACTATAATTCACCCCTCCACTTT
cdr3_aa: CASSLWTADGNYNSPLHF

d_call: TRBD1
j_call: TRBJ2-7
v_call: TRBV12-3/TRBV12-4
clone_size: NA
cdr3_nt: TGTGCCAGCTCTTCCGGGACAGGGTACCACGAGCAGTACTTC
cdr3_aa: CASSSGTGYHEQYF

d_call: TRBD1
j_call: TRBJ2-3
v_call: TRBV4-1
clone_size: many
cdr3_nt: TGCGCCAGCAGCCCCGACAGGGGGCCGGGAGATACGCAGTATTTT
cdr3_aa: CASSPDRGPGDTQYF

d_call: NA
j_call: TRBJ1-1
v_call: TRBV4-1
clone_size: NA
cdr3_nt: TGCGCCAGCAGCCTAACCATTCCAGCGACGAACACTGAAGCTTTCTTT
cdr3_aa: CASSLTIPATNTEAFF